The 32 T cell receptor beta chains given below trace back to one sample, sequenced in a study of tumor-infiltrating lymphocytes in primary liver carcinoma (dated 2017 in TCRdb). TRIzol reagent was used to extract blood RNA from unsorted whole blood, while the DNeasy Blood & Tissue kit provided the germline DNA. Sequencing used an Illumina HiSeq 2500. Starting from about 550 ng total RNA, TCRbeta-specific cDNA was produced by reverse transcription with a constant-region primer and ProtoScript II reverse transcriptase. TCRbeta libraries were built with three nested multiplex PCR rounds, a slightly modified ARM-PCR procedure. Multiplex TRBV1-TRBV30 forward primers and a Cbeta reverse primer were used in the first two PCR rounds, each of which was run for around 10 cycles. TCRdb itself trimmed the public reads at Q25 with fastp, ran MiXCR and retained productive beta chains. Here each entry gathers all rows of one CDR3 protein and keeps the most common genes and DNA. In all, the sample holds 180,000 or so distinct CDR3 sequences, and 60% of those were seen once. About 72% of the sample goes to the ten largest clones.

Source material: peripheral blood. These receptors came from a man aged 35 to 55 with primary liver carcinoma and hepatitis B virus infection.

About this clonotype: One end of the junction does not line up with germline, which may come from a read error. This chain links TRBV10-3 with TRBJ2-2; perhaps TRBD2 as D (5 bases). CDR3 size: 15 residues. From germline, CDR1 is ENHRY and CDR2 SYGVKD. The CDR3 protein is CTITDTGSNTGELFF. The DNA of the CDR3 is TGTACCATCACCGATACGGGGTCGAACACCGGGGAGCTGTTTTTT.

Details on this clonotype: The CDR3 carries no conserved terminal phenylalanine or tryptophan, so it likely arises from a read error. In DNA, the CDR3 is TGTGCCAGCAGCCAAGGTCCCACAGATACGCAGTATTAT. Translating gives CASSQGPTDTQYY. The J gene is TRBJ2-3, the V gene TRBV4-2; the D is unclear. Germline CDR1 and CDR2: LGHNA and YNFKEQ. The CDR3 is 13 amino acids. Between the trimmed V and J ends, which lost 1 base and 2 bases, there was a span of 4 bases.

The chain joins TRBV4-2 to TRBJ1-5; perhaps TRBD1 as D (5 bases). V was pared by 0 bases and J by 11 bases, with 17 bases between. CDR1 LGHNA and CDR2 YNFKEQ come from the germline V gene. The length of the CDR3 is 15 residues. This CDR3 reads CASSQDWGSNRSQHF. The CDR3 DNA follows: TGTGCCAGCAGCCAAGATTGGGGGAGCAATCGGTCCCAGCATTTT.

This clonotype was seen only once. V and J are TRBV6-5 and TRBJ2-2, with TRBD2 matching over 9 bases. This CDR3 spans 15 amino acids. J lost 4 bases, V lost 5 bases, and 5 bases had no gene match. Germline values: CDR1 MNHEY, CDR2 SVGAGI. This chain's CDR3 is CASSPGGGVTGELFF. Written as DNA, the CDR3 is TGTGCCAGCAGTCCCGGCGGGGGGGTCACCGGGGAGCTGTTTTTT.

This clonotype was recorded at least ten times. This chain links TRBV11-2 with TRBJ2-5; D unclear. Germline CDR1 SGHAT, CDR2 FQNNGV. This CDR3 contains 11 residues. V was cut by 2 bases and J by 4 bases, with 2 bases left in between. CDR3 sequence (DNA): TGTGCCAGCAGCTTAATAGAGACCCAGTACTTC. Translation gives CASSLIETQYF. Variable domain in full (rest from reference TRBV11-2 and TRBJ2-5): EAGVAQSPRYKIIEKRQSVAFWCNPISGHATLYWYQQILGQGPKLLIQFQNNGVVDDSQLPKDRFSAERLKGVDSTLKIQPAKLEDSAVYLCASSLIETQYFGPGTRLLVL.

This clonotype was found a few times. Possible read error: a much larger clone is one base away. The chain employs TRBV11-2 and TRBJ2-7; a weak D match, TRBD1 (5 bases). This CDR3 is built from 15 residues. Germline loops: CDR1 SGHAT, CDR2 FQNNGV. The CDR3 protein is CANSLRRQQSNEQYF. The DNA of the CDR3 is TGTGCCAACAGCTTGAGGAGACAGCAGTCGAACGAGCAGTACTTC.

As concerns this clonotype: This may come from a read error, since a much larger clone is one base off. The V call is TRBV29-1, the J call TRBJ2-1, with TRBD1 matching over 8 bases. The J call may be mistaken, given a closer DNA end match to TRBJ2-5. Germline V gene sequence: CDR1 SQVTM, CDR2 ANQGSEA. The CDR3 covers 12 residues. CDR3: CGVSTGEETQYF. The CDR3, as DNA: TGCGGCGTATCGACAGGGGAAGAGACCCAGTACTTC.

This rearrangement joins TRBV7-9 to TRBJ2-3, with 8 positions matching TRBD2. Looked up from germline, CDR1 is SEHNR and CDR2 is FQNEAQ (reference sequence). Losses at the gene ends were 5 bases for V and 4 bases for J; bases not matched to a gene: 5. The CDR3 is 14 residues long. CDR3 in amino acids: CASSPPREADTQYF. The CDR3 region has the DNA TGTGCCAGCAGCCCTCCGCGGGAGGCAGATACGCAGTATTTT.

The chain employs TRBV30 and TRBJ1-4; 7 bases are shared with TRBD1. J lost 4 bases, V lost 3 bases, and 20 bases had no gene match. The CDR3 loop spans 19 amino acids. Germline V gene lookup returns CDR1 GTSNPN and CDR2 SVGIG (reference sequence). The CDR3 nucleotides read TGTGCCTGGAGCCCCCCCATCCACGGGACAGAGGTCCTTAATGAAAAACTGTTTTTT. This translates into CAWSPPIHGTEVLNEKLFF.

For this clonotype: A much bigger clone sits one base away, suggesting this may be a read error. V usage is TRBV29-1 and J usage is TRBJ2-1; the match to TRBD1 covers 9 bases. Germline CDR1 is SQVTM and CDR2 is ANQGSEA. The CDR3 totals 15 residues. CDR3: CSAPGDRDRYNEQSF. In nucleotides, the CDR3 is TGCAGCGCACCTGGGGACAGGGATAGATACAATGAGCAGTCCTTC.

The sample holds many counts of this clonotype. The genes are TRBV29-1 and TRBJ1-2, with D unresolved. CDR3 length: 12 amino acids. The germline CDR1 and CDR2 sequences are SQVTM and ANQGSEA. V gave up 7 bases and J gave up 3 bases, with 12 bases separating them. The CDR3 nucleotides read TGCAGCGCCCGAGAGTGGGACTATGGCTACACCTTC. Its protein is CSAREWDYGYTF.

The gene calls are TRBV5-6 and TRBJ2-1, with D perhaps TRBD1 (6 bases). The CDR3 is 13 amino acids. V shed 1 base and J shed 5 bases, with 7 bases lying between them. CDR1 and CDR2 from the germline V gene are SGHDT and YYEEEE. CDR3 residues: CASSLWGHNEQFF. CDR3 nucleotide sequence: TGTGCCAGCAGCTTGTGGGGGCACAATGAGCAGTTCTTC.

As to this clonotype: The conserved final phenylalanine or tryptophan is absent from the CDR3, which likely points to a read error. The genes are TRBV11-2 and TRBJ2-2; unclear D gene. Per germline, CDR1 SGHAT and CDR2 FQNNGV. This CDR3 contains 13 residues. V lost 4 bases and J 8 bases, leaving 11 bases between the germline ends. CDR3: CASSWVLIGELFL. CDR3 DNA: TGTGCCAGCAGCTGGGTCCTTATTGGGGAGCTGTTTCTT.

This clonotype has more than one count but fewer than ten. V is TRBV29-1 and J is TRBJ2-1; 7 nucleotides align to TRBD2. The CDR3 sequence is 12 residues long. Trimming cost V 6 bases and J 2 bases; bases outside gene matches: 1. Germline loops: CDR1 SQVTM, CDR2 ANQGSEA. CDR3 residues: CSVGGTYNEQFF. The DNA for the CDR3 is TGCAGCGTCGGGGGGACCTACAATGAGCAGTTCTTC.

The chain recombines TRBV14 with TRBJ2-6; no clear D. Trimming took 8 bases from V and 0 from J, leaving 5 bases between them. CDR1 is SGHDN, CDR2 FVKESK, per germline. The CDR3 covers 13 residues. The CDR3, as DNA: TGTGCCAGCCATCGCTCTGGGGCCAACGTCCTGACTTTC. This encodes CASHRSGANVLTF.

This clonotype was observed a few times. The CDR3 DNA reads as TGTGCCAGCAGTTTCGGATCCTACGAGCAGTACTTC. Protein product: CASSFGSYEQYF. This sequence joins TRBV12-3 or TRBV12-4 and TRBJ2-7; unclear D gene. This CDR3 spans 12 amino acids. The V and J ends lost 3 bases and 1 base respectively, with 4 bases between them.

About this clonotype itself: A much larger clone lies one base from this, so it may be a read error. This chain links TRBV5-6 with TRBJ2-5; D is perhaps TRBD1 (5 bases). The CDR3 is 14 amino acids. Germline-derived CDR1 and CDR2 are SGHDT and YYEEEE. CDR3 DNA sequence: TGTGCCGGCAGCTTGGGCAGGGTCAGGGAGACCCAGTACTTC. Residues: CAGSLGRVRETQYF.

CDR3 in amino acids: CASGPGTGGTDTQYF. CDR3 coding DNA: TGTGCCAGCGGCCCTGGGACAGGGGGCACAGATACGCAGTATTTT. The J gene is TRBJ2-3, the V gene TRBV13; TRBD1 aligns across 10 bases. Germline CDR1 PRHDT, CDR2 FYEKMQ (reference sequence). The J segment lost 1 base and the V segment lost 8 bases, leaving 6 bases of the junction unmatched. The CDR3 contains 15 residues. Based on the CDR3 plus reference TRBV13 and TRBJ2-3, the full variable domain is AAGVIQSPRHLIKEKRETATLKCYPIPRHDTVYWYQQGPGQDPQFLISFYEKMQSDKGSIPDRFSAQQFSDYHSELNMSSLELGDSALYFCASGPGTGGTDTQYFGPGTRLTVL.

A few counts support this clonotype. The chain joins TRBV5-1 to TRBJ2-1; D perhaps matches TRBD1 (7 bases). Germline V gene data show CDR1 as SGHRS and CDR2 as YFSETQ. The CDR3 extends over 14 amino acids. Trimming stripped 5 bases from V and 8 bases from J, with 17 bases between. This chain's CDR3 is CASREGQSIDEQFF. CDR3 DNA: TGCGCCAGCAGGGAGGGACAGTCCATCGATGAGCAGTTCTTC.

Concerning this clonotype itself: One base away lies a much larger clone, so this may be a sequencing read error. Here the CDR3 DNA reads TGTGCCAGCAGCTTAAGATTTCGACTAGCGGGATGGGAGACCCAGTACTTC. Its translation: CASSLRFRLAGWETQYF. The chain has TRBV11-2 and TRBJ2-5; 11 nucleotides match TRBD2. V gave up 2 bases and J gave up 5 bases; unmatched junction bases: 10. Germline loops: CDR1 SGHAT, CDR2 FQNNGV. This CDR3 comprises 17 residues.

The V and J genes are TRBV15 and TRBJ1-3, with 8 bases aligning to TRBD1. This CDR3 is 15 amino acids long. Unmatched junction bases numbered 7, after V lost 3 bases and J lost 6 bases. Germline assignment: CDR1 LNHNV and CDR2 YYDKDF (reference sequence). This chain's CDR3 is CATSSGTGGTNTIYF. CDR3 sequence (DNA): TGTGCCACCAGCAGTGGGACAGGAGGGACAAACACCATATATTTT. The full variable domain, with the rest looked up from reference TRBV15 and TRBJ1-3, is DAMVIQNPRYQVTQFGKPVTLSCSQTLNHNVMYWYQQKSSQAPKLLFHYYDKDFNNEADTPDNFQSRRPNTSFCFLDIRSPGLGDTAMYLCATSSGTGGTNTIYFGEGSWLTVV.

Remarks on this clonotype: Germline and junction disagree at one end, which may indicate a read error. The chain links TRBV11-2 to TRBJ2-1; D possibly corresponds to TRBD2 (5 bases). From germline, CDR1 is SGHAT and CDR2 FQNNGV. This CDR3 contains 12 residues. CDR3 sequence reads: CASSPDYNEQLF. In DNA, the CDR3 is TGTGCCAGTAGCCCAGACTACAATGAGCAGCTCTTC.

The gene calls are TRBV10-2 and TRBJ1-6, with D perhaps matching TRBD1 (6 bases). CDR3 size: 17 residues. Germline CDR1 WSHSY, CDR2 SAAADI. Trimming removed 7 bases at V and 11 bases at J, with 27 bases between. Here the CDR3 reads CASIDPPAQGKNPPLHF. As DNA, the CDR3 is TGCGCCAGCATTGATCCCCCGGCCCAGGGGAAGAATCCACCCCTCCACTTT.

CDR3 nucleotides: TGTGCCAGCAGTTCGGATCAGCCCCAGCATTTT. Its protein product is CASSSDQPQHF. V usage is TRBV6-6 and J usage is TRBJ1-5; D not certain. CDR1 and CDR2 from the germline V gene are MNHNY and SVGAGI (reference sequence). V shed 4 bases and J shed 5 bases, with 3 bases lying between them. This CDR3 has 11 residues.

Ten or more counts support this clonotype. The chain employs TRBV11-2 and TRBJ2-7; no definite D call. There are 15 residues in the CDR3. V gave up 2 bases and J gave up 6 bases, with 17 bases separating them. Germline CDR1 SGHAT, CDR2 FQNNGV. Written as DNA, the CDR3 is TGTGCCAGCAGCTTACACCAGCGCCCTCGGCTCGAGCAGTACTTC. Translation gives CASSLHQRPRLEQYF.

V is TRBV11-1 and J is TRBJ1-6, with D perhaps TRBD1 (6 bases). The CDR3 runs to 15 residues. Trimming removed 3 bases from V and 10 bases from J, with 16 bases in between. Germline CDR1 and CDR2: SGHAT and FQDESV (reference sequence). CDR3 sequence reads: CASSLIAGAASPLHF. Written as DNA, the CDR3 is TGTGCCAGCAGCTTGATCGCAGGGGCCGCATCACCCCTCCACTTT. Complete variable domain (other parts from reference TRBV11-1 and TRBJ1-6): EAEVAQSPRYKITEKSQAVAFWCDPISGHATLYWYRQILGQGPELLVQFQDESVVDDSQLPKDRFSAERLKGVDSTLKIQPAELGDSAMYLCASSLIAGAASPLHFGNGTRLTVT.

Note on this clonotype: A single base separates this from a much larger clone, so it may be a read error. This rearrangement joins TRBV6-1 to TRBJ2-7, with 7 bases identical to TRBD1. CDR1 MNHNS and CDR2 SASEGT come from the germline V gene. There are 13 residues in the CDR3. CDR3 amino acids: CANSDRVPYEQYF. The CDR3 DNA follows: TGTGCCAACAGTGACAGGGTTCCCTACGAGCAGTACTTC.

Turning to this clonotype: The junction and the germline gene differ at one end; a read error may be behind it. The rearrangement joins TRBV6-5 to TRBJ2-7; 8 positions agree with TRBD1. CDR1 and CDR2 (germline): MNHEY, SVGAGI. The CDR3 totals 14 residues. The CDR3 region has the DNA TGTGTCAGCAGTTACAACAGGGGGGTCCACGAGCAGTACTTC. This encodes CVSSYNRGVHEQYF.

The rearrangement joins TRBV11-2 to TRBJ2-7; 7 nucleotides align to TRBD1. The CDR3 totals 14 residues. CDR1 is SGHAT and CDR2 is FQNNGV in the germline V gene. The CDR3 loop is CTCSSRQGTHEQYF. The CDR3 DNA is TGTACCTGCAGCTCCCGACAGGGCACCCACGAGCAGTACTTC.

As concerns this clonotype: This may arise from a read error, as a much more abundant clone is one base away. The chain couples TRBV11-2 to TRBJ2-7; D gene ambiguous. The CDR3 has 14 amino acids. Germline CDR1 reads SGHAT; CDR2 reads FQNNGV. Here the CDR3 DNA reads TGTACCAGCAGCTTAGAGTTCAGGTTCTACGAGCAGTACTTC. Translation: CTSSLEFRFYEQYF.

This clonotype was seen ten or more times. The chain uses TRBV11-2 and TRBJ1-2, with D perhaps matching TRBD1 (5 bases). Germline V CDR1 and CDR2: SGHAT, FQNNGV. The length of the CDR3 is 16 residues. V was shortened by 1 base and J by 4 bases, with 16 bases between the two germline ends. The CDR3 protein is CASSLGGRQTRYGYTF. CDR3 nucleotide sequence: TGTGCCAGCAGCTTAGGTGGGCGACAGACGCGCTATGGCTACACCTTC.

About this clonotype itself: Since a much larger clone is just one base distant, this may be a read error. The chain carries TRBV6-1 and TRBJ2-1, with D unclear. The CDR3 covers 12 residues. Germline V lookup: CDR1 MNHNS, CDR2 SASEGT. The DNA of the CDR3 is TGTGCCGTCCAGAGCTCCTGCAATGAGCAGTTCTTC. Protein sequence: CAVQSSCNEQFF.